These 23 T cell receptor beta chains came from one sample sequenced in a study of T cells in Graves' hyperthyroidism and ophthalmopathy. Researchers took RNA transcripts and amplified the TCR beta CDR3 regions from them. Researchers ran a first-round RT-PCR on the TCR CDR3 using the HTBI primer set. TCRdb passed the multiplex PCR reads through MiXCR, listing each CDR3 protein once. The sample consists of almost 350,000 distinct CDR3 sequences, approximately 18% of them appearing once. The specimen was blood. These receptors all come from a woman in her thirties or forties with Graves' ophthalmopathy.

There are many counts of this clonotype. This chain links TRBV29-1 with TRBJ1-2; possibly TRBD1 for D (5 bases). This CDR3 spans 13 amino acids. The germline V and J ends were trimmed by 7 bases and 4 bases, with 16 bases remaining between them. From germline, CDR1 is SQVTM and CDR2 ANQGSEA. The CDR3 DNA follows: TGCAGCGCCAACGGGGGGGGGAGCTATGGCTACACCTTC. This codes for CSANGGGSYGYTF. Filled out from reference TRBV29-1 and TRBJ1-2, the complete variable domain reads SAVISQKPSRDICQRGTSLTIQCQVDSQVTMMFWYRQQPGQSLTLIATANQGSEATYESGFVIDKFPISRPNLTFSTLTVSNMSPEDSSIYLCSANGGGSYGYTFGSGTRLTVV.

This clonotype was recorded at least ten times. The rearrangement joins TRBV28 to TRBJ2-3; 10 bases line up with TRBD2. With V trimmed by 7 bases and J by 2 bases, 9 bases remained unmatched. Germline V lookup: CDR1 MDHEN, CDR2 SYDVKM. The CDR3 runs to 16 residues. CDR3 coding DNA: TGTGCCAGCATTCAAAGGGGGACTAGCGACACAGATACGCAGTATTTT. It specifies CASIQRGTSDTDTQYF.

The rearrangement links TRBV5-1 to TRBJ1-2, with 7 bases fitting TRBD1. Germline V gene lookup returns CDR1 SGHRS and CDR2 YFSETQ. V lost 0 bases and J lost 0; bases outside the gene matches: 8. The CDR3 is 17 amino acids. The CDR3: CASSLGDSIKTNYGYTF. DNA of the CDR3: TGCGCCAGCAGCTTGGGGGACAGCATAAAGACTAACTATGGCTACACCTTC.

The table lists this clonotype with many counts. This chain links TRBV28 with TRBJ1-3, with D maybe TRBD1 (5 bases). CDR3 length equals 15 residues. Per the germline V gene, CDR1 is MDHEN and CDR2 is SYDVKM. V was clipped by 8 bases and J by 6 bases, with 20 bases between them. CDR3 in amino acids: CASPEKGKVKNTIYF. The CDR3 bases are TGTGCCAGCCCAGAGAAGGGGAAAGTGAAAAACACCATATATTTT.

In this sample, this clonotype turned up many times. The chain couples TRBV9 to TRBJ2-2, with a possible D match to TRBD2 (5 bases). V lost 4 bases and J lost 7, with 8 bases in between. The germline gives CDR1 SGDLS, CDR2 YYNGEE. This CDR3 region has 12 residues. The CDR3 coding sequence is TGTGCCAGCAGCCTCCGGGACGGGGAGCTGTTTTTT. Translation: CASSLRDGELFF. The variable domain in full, with the rest retrieved from reference TRBV9 and TRBJ2-2, is DSGVTQTPKHLITATGQRVTLRCSPRSGDLSVYWYQQSLDQGLQFLIQYYNGEERAKGNILERFSAQQFPDLHSELNLSSLELGDSALYFCASSLRDGELFFGEGSRLTVL.

In this sample, this clonotype turned up many times. This chain uses TRBV19 with TRBJ1-1, with a possible D match to TRBD1 (5 bases). V shed 6 bases and J shed 1 base, with 9 bases lying between them. Germline CDR1 and CDR2: LNHDA and SQIVND (reference sequence). There are 13 residues in the CDR3. In DNA, the CDR3 is TGTGCCAGTAGCCACCAGGGGAACACTGAAGCTTTCTTT. It yields the protein CASSHQGNTEAFF.

This clonotype has at least ten counts. The rearrangement uses TRBV19 and TRBJ2-2, with 13 bases aligning to TRBD2. Germline CDR1 is LNHDA and CDR2 is SQIVND (reference sequence). The CDR3 has 15 residues. V lost 11 bases, J lost 5 bases, and 8 bases stayed unmatched. In nucleotides, the CDR3 is TGTGCCGCCGGGGAGACTAGCGGGAGGACCGGGGAGCTGTTTTTT. Translating it yields CAAGETSGRTGELFF.

Notes on this clonotype: The junction and the germline gene differ at one end; a read error may be behind it. The chain combines TRBV6-1 with TRBJ1-2; D ambiguous. The CDR3 contains 15 residues. Germline loops: CDR1 MNHNS, CDR2 SASEGT. Written as DNA, the CDR3 is TGTGCCAGCAGCCCTGGACGGGTCTTTAACTATGGCTACAACTTC. Translated, it gives CASSPGRVFNYGYNF.

This clonotype was counted at least ten times. The gene calls are TRBV2 and TRBJ2-2; TRBD2 matches at 8 bases. The V segment lost 6 bases and the J segment 0 bases; nucleotides outside the gene matches: 6. This CDR3 is built from 16 residues. The germline gives CDR1 SNHLY, CDR2 FYNNEI. Written as DNA, the CDR3 is TGTGCCAGCAGCAGACTAGCGACAACGAACACCGGGGAGCTGTTTTTT. Amino acid sequence: CASSRLATTNTGELFF.

This clonotype came up many times. This rearrangement joins TRBV6-1 to TRBJ2-2; TRBD2 agrees at 8 bases. The length of the CDR3 is 14 residues. V lost 4 bases, J lost 6 bases, and 4 bases stayed unmatched. CDR1 and CDR2 from the germline V gene are MNHNS and SASEGT. Here the CDR3 reads CASSASGSSGELFF. The CDR3 DNA sequence: TGTGCCAGCAGTGCGAGCGGGAGCTCCGGGGAGCTGTTTTTT.

This clonotype was seen at least ten times. One end of the junction fails to match germline, which may point to a read error. The rearrangement links TRBV6-5 to TRBJ2-2; 10 bases align to TRBD2. The CDR3 runs 16 residues. Germline CDR1 is MNHEY and CDR2 is SVGAGI. The chain's CDR3 is CDRSAAGGPRTGELFF. The CDR3 coding sequence is TGCGACCGCTCGGCAGCGGGAGGGCCGAGGACCGGGGAGCTGTTTTTT.

This clonotype was seen many times. V is TRBV30 and J is TRBJ1-2, with a weak D call TRBD1 (6 bases). Trimming removed 8 bases at V and 6 bases at J, with 22 bases between. CDR1 GTSNPN and CDR2 SVGIG come from the germline V gene (reference sequence). This CDR3 region has 14 residues. In DNA form, the CDR3 reads TGTGCCCGGACCCCCCCCGGGTCAGGGGATGGCTACACCTTC. Residues: CARTPPGSGDGYTF.

This clonotype came up many times. This chain connects TRBV28 to TRBJ2-7, with TRBD2 matching over 8 bases. The germline V gene has CDR1 MDHEN and CDR2 SYDVKM. The J segment lost 3 bases and the V segment lost 3 bases, leaving 10 bases of the junction unmatched. There are 16 residues in the CDR3. Written as DNA, the CDR3 is TGTGCCAGCAGTTTCGGGGGAGCGGGGGCCCTCTACGAGCAGTACTTC. As protein: CASSFGGAGALYEQYF.

This clonotype was detected ten times or more. V gene TRBV6-2 or TRBV6-3 combines with J gene TRBJ1-3, with D possibly matching TRBD1 (6 bases). CDR3 length equals 15 residues. Germline values: CDR1 MNHEY, CDR2 SVGEGT. V lost 7 bases and J 7 bases, leaving 20 bases between the germline ends. The CDR3 nucleotides are TGTGCCAGCACGCTCCCGGGACAATCGGGCAACACCATATATTTT. This sequence encodes CASTLPGQSGNTIYF.

This clonotype was seen ten or more times. This sequence joins TRBV28 and TRBJ2-4, with a weak D call TRBD1 (5 bases). There are 14 residues in the CDR3. The V gene's germline CDR1 is MDHEN and CDR2 SYDVKM. The V and J ends lost 1 base and 5 bases respectively, with 9 bases between them. The CDR3 DNA reads as TGTGCCAGCAGTTTATCCAGGGCTCAAAACATTCAGTACTTC. This gives the protein CASSLSRAQNIQYF.

The J gene is TRBJ1-2, the V gene TRBV6-1, with unresolved D. The V and J ends lost 6 bases and 4 bases respectively, with 21 bases between them. The germline CDR1 and CDR2 sequences are MNHNS and SASEGT. The CDR3 has 16 amino acids. As DNA, the CDR3 is TGTGCCAGCAGGGCGAGGACGGATGGGCGAAGCTATGGCTACACCTTC. Encoded protein: CASRARTDGRSYGYTF.

Ten or more counts support this clonotype. The gene calls are TRBV6-2 or TRBV6-3 and TRBJ1-1; D is undetermined. Between the trimmed V and J ends, which lost 7 bases and 1 base, there was a span of 7 bases. The CDR3 has 12 residues. The V gene's germline CDR1 is MNHEY and CDR2 SVGEGT. The CDR3: CASNAGNTEAFF. The CDR3 DNA is TGTGCCAGCAACGCCGGGAACACTGAAGCTTTCTTT.

The rearrangement links TRBV19 to TRBJ2-1; D is undetermined. Per germline, CDR1 LNHDA and CDR2 SQIVND (reference sequence). The V and J ends lost 1 base and 8 bases respectively, with 15 bases between them. The CDR3 sequence is 15 residues long. The CDR3 region is CASSIVLQNPDEQFF. CDR3 DNA: TGTGCCAGTAGTATAGTATTACAGAACCCCGATGAGCAGTTCTTC.

The J gene is TRBJ2-5, the V gene TRBV20-1, with 10 bases fitting TRBD2. CDR1 and CDR2 from the germline V gene are DFQATT and SNEGSKA (reference sequence). The ends lost 7 bases at V and 7 bases at J; junction bases unmatched: 9. The CDR3 spans 13 residues. The CDR3 protein is CSVASGGIGTQYF. DNA of the CDR3: TGCAGTGTTGCTAGCGGGGGTATTGGGACCCAGTACTTC.

This clonotype was seen at least ten times. CDR3 protein: CASSMTGDNNQPQHF. The DNA for the CDR3 is TGCGCCAGCAGCATGACAGGGGATAACAATCAGCCCCAGCATTTT. The rearrangement uses TRBV5-1 and TRBJ1-5, with TRBD1 matching over 8 bases. This CDR3 region has 15 residues. Germline V lookup: CDR1 SGHRS, CDR2 YFSETQ. The V and J ends lost 4 bases and 3 bases, in that order; junction bases with no gene match: 6.

In its sample, this clonotype was seen many times. The chain employs TRBV6-5 and TRBJ2-5, with 13 bases lining up with TRBD2. The CDR3 runs to 17 residues. Germline CDR1 reads MNHEY; CDR2 reads SVGAGI. V trimming: 6 bases; J trimming: 0 bases; junction bases outside the gene matches: 7. CDR3 in amino acids: CASSYGTSGTNQETQYF. The CDR3 DNA sequence: TGTGCCAGCAGCTACGGGACTAGCGGGACGAACCAAGAGACCCAGTACTTC.

This clonotype appeared many times. The chain couples TRBV7-9 to TRBJ1-3; D possibly corresponds to TRBD1 (5 bases). Germline lookup yields CDR1 SEHNR and CDR2 FQNEAQ (reference sequence). This CDR3 is built from 13 residues. The germline V and J ends were trimmed by 3 bases and 7 bases, with 10 bases remaining between them. DNA for the CDR3: TGTGCCAGCAGCTTGGATAGGGGCAACACCATATATTTT. Translating gives CASSLDRGNTIYF.

This clonotype was observed many times. This chain's CDR3 is CATSREANQPQHF. In nucleotides, the CDR3 is TGTGCCACCAGCAGAGAAGCTAATCAGCCCCAGCATTTT. This chain connects TRBV15 to TRBJ1-5; D uncertain. V lost 0 bases, J lost 4 bases, and 4 bases lay in between. This CDR3 contains 13 residues. Germline lookup yields CDR1 LNHNV and CDR2 YYDKDF (reference sequence).